This T cell receptor beta chain stems from a study of blood T cell repertoires in COVID-19. Original methodology: Quantification of nucleated cells was approximated via reference gene primer amplification. Sequencing was performed with immunoSEQ multiplex PCR; in TCRdb, only in-frame clones are kept and a portion is missing. V and J calls and clone size are copied from that table; D and trimming were computed from the DNA. The sample lists some 150,000 clones, 80% to 90% occurring once. Specimen: peripheral blood. The clonotype was recovered from a woman aged 40 to 49 with acute or convalescent COVID-19.

Written as DNA, the CDR3 is TGTGCCAGCAGTGAGGGGGGGAGTGAAAAACTGTTTTTT. Amino acids: CASSEGGSEKLFF. The V call is TRBV6-1, the J call TRBJ1-4; the D gene is possibly TRBD1 (5 bases). Trimming removed 3 bases at V and 7 bases at J, with 9 bases between. This CDR3 has 13 amino acids. The V gene's germline CDR1 is MNHNS and CDR2 SASEGT.